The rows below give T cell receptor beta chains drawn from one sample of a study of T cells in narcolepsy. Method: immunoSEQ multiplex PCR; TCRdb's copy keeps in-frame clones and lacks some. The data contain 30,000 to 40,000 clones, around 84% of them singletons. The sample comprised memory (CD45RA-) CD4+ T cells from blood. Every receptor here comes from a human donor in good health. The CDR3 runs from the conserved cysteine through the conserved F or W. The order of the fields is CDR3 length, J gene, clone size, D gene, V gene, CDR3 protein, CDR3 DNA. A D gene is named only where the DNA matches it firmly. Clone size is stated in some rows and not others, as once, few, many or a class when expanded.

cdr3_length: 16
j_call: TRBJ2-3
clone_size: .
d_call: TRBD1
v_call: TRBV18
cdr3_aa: CASSMGTGRRTDTQYF
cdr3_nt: TGTGCCAGCTCAATGGGGACAGGGAGGCGCACAGATACGCAGTATTTT

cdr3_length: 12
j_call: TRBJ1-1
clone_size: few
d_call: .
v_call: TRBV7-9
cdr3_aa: CASSLAHTEAFF
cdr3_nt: TGTGCCAGCAGCTTAGCCCACACTGAAGCTTTCTTT

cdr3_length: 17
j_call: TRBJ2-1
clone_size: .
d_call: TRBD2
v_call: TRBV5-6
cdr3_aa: CASSLGGGPRWGNEQFF
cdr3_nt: TGTGCCAGCAGCTTGGGGGGGGGACCCCGCTGGGGCAATGAGCAGTTCTTC

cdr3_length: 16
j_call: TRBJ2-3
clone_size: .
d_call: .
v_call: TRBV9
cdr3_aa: CASSVGAEPYGVTQYF
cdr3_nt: TGTGCCAGCAGCGTAGGGGCTGAGCCCTACGGGGTGACGCAGTATTTT

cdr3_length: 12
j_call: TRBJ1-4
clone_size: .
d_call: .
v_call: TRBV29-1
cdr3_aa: CSVEDGGEKLFF
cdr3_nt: TGCAGCGTTGAAGACGGGGGTGAAAAACTGTTTTTT

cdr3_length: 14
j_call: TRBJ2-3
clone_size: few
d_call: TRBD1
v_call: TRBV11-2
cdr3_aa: CASSPGQVTDTQYF
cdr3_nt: TGTGCCAGCAGCCCGGGACAGGTGACAGATACGCAGTATTTT

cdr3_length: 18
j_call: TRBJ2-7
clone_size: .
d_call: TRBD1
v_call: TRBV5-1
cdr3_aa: CASSLGLSPTGVRYEQYF
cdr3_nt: TGCGCCAGCAGCTTGGGCCTTAGTCCGACAGGGGTGAGATACGAGCAGTACTTC

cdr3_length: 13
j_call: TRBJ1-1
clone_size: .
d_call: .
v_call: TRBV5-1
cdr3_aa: CASSVQRDTEAFF
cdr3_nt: TGCGCCAGCAGCGTGCAGCGGGACACTGAAGCTTTCTTT

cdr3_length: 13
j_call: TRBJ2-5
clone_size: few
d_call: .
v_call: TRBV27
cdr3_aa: CATKGVSRETQYF
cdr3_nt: TGTGCCACCAAAGGTGTCAGTCGTGAGACCCAGTACTTC

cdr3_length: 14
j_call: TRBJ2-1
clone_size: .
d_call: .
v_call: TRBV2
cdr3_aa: CASSGWTLYNEQFF
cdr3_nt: TGTGCCAGCAGTGGTTGGACTTTGTACAATGAGCAGTTCTTC